Below, one T cell receptor beta chain is given with its context. Antigen unknown. This entry belongs to a study of spatial heterogeneity in lung cancer. Study observations and caveats: Tracking of tumor mutation counts was seen in expanded intratumoral alpha and beta TCR counts.

This sample's time point: sample taken at primary tumor resection. Using its own MiXCR run on the 5' RACE reads, TCRdb lists one record per CDR3 protein. Altogether under 5,000 distinct CDR3 sequences are present, about 8.4% being singletons, with the ten largest covering around a third. This CDR3 is built from 14 residues. Trimming left V 3 bases short and J 5 bases short, with 14 bases between. Germline V CDR1 and CDR2: DFQATT, SNEGSKA (reference sequence). The chain uses TRBV20-1 and TRBJ2-1; perhaps TRBD1 as D (6 bases). Specimen: lung tumor tissue, collected at surgery. The sequence was obtained from a male donor with early-stage non-small cell lung cancer. The CDR3 DNA sequence: TGCAGTGCTAGCTTAGGACAGCCTAACAATGAGCAGTTCTTC. Its protein is CSASLGQPNNEQFF.